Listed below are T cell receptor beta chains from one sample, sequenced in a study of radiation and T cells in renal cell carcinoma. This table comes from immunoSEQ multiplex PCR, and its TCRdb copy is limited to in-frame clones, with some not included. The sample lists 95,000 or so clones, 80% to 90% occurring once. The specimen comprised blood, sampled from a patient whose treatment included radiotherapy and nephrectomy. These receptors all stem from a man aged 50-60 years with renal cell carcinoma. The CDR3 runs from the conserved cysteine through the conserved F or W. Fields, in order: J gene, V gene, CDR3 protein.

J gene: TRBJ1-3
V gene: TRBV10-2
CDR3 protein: CASSYDSSGNTIYF

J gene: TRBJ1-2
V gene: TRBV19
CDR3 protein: CASSIKLRGDEANYGYTF

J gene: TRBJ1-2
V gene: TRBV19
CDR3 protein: CASSALSGQDGYTF

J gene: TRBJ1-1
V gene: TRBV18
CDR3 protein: CASSPRQTEAFF

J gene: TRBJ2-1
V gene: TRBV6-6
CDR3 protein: CASREQGSNEQFF

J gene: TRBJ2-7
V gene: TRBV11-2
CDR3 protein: CASSLGLEGVDEQYF

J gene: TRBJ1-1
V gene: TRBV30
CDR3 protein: CAWSPLLGTGVLNTEAFF

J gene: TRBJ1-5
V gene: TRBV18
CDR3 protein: CASSPDRPTNQPQHF

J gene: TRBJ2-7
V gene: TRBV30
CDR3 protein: CAWSRHGTKQYF

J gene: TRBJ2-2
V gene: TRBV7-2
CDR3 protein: CASSLGEVGTGELFF

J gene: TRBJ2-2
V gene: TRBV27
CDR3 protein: CASTLQGSGELFF

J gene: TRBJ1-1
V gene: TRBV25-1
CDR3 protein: CASSLVAATEAFF

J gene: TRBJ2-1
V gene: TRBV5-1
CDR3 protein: CASSGRADNEQFF

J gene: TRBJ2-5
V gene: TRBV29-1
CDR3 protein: CSVAHPQETQYF

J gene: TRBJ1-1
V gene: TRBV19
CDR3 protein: CASSYRENTEAFF

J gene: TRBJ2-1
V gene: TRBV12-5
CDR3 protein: CASGQNRGRGMNEQFF

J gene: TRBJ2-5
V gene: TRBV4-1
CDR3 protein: CASSQDWGGETQYF

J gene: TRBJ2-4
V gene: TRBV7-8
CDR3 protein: CASSLASGTLAKNIQYF

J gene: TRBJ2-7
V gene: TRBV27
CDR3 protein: CASSSGPNSYEQYF

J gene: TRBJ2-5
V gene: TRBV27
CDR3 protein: CASSPRTTSETQYF

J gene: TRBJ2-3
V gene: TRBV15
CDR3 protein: CATSWRLAGPTDTQYF

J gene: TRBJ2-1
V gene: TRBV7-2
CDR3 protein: CASSLVSDNEQFF

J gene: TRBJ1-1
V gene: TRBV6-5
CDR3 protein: CASTKGTEAFF

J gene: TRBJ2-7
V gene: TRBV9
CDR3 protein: CASSVATGSLYEQYF

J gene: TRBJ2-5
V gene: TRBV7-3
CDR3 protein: CASSPGTGGFETQYF

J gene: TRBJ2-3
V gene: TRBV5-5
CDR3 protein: CASSHGRLAESTDTQYF

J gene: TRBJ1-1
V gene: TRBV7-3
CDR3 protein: CASSLTWTGPNTEAFF

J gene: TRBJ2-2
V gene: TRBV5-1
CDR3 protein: CASSRDTANTGELFF

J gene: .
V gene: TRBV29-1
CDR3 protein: CSVDSGSPYEQYF

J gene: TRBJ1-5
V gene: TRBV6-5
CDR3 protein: CASSSKYGGNQPQHF

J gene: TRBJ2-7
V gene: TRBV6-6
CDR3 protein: CASSYLDLSYEQYF

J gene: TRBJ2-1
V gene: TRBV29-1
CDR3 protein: CSADRGWEQFF

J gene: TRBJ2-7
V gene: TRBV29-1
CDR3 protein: CSVHGGQIYEQYF

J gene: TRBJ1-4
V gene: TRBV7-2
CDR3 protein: CASSLGAIENEKLFF

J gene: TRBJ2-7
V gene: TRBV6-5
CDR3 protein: CASSYSGDSSYEQYF

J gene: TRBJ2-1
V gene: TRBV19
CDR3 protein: CASSIRPRTYNEQFF

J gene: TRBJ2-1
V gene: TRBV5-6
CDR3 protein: CASSAPSRSEQFF

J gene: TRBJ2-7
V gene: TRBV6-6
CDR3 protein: CATGPDGEQYF

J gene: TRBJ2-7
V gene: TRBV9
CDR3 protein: CASSVGERGRGPSSYEQYF

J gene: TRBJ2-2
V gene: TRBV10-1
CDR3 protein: CASRPGQGTGELFF

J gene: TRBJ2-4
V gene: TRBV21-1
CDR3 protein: CASSKLGSLVPVFAKNIQYF

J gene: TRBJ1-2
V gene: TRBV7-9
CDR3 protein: CASSLGQALYGYTF

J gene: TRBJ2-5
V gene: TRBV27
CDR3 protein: CASSLTFSGSQETQYF

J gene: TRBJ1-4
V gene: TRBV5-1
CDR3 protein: CASSLQTATNEKLFF

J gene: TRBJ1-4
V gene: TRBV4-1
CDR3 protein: CASSPVLSEKLFF

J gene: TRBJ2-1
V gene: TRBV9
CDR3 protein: CASSVGASNVYNEQFF

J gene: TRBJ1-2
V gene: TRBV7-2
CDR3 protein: CASTQTANYGYTF

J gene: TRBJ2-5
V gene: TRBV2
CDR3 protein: CASHPTGASERAQYF

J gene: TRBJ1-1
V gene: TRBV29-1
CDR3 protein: CSVVSTLNTEAFF

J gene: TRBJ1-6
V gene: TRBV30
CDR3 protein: CAWSVGDLQNSPLHF

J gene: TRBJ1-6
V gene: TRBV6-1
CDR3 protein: CASSEAQVYSPLHF

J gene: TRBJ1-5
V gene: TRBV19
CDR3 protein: CASSMSRVGNQPQHF

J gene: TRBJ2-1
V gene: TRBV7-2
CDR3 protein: CASSVRPGLSSYNEQFF

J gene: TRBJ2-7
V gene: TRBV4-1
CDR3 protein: CASSPRDTRSYEQYF

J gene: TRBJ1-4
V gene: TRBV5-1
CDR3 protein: CASSFLGTANEKLFF

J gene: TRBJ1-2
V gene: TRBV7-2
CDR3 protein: CASSLVGGTNYGYTF

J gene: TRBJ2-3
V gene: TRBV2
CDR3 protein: CASSPPTRGNTQYF

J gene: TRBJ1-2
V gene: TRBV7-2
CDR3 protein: CASSNGQGTGGYTF